A single T cell receptor beta chain is shown here with its context. This clonotype has a handful of counts. No antigen is known for it. Qualities for individual bases were not recorded, and no much larger clone is one base off. The sample is drawn from a study of T-cell memory formation after mild COVID-19 (dated by TCRdb to the early 2020s). For the study in its entirety: Most TCR sequence clusters were specific to one of the two donors. T-cell clones expanding and contracting after mild COVID-19 in two donors were tracked by longitudinal TCRalpha and TCRbeta repertoire sequencing. The cohort was made up of two young adult volunteers, one female and one male, who were previously healthy.

PBMCs were isolated by Ficoll-Paque density gradient centrifugation. On the study overall, not on this receptor specifically: From day 15 to 85, contracting clones showed balanced CD4/CD8 phenotypes, whereas a second wave of clones that expanded from day 15 to 37 leaned towards CD4+. Some responding clones were found in pre-infection memory, which suggests that pre-existing cross-reactive memory T cells took part in the SARS-CoV-2 response. Contracting CD4+ clones turned up mainly in the CM and EM memory subsets, whereas EMRA was where CD8+ clones were enriched. SARS-CoV-2 specificity of the second-wave clones peaking on day 37 was not confirmed. Only two mild cases were covered by the study, and larger cohorts that include severe cases with pre-infection samples were considered necessary.

The germline V gene encodes CDR1 MNHEY and CDR2 SMNVEV (reference sequence). Spanning cysteine to phenylalanine, the CDR3 consists of 14 amino acids. Only the CDR3 DNA is retained, 42 bases long and in frame from the first base. Trimming accounts for 8 bases at V and 7 bases at J, while the number of junction bases matched to no gene is 9. Instrument used: Illumina NovaSeq 6000. cDNA libraries for TCRalpha and TCRbeta were prepared by 5'RACE using constant-segment primers, with sample barcodes and unique molecular identifiers added. RNA was extracted from every sample with Trizol reagent. Library amplification was performed in two PCR steps, and a second sample barcode and Illumina TruSeq adapters were introduced in the second step. Libraries were sequenced on an Illumina NovaSeq with 2 x 150 bp paired-end reads. The authors' pipeline ran thus. Reads were demultiplexed and collapsed into UMI-guided consensus sequences with migec v1.2.7. Using mixcr v2.1.11, UMI consensuses were aligned to TRA and TRB V and J templates and then assembled into clonotypes. A clonotype was counted as expanded or contracted only if both edgeR and NoisET called the change significant, with noise models trained on biological replicates. For edgeR calls, the thresholds were a false discovery rate-adjusted p below 0.01 and a log2 fold-change of 1. As an exploratory analysis of dynamics, max-normalized trajectories of the 1000 most abundant clonotypes were examined by PCA with hierarchical clustering. Separately sequenced CD4+ and CD8+ repertoires were used to assign the CD4 or CD8 phenotype of responding clones. Clones were called with MiXCR by TCRdb after fastp trimmed the public reads at Q25, and only in-frame beta chains were retained. Each CDR3 protein gets just one entry, which takes the most common genes and DNA from the rows behind it. V and J calls and clone size were set by TCRdb, not the authors. For this sample there are more than 300,000 distinct CDR3 sequences; roughly an eighth appear just once. The ten largest clones add up to over 20% of the sample.

The sample consisted of PBMCs or a T cell subset sorted from them (not recorded which). This sequence uses TRBV27 and TRBJ1-5, with TRBD1 identical over 9 junction bases. The source is a man between 18 and 35 years old who had mild COVID-19 (a few samples of this study predate the infection). The sample titles of this study are shuffled in the database, so cell type and time point are left out; the donor was told from shared clones. The nucleotide sequence is given as TGTGCCAGCCCCCGGGACAGGGTAATACAGCCCCAGCATTTT. The encoded protein is CASPRDRVIQPQHF.